This record looks at one TCR beta chain sequence and its context. This sample stems from a study of radiotherapy plus CTLA-4 blockade in lung cancer. Clones were read by immunoSEQ multiplex PCR, and TCRdb kept only the in-frame ones, dropping some. The data contain roughly 98,000 clones, around 81% of them singletons. Per the germline V gene, CDR1 is MDHEN and CDR2 is SYDVKM. The CDR3 spans 14 residues. V was pared by 3 bases and J by 2 bases, with 11 bases between. The chain recombines TRBV28 with TRBJ2-7; D not resolved. The TCR originated in a human donor with non-small cell lung cancer that progressed on radiotherapy plus ipilimumab. The input for sequencing was peripheral blood, taken from a patient treated with radiotherapy plus ipilimumab. Written as DNA, the CDR3 is TGTGCCAGCAGTTTGGTGGCAGGCCCCTACGAGCAGTACTTC. Translating it yields CASSLVAGPYEQYF.